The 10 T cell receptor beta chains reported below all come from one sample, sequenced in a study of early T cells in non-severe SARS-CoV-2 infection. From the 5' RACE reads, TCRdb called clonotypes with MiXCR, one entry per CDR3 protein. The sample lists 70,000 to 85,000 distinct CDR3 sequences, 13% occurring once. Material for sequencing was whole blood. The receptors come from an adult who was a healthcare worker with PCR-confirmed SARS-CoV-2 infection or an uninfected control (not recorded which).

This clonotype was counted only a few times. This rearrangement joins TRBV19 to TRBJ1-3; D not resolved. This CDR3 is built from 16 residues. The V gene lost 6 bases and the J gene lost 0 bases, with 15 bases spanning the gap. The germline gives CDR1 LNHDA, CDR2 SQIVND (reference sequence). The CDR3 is CASSRLSDLSGNTIYF. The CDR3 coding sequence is TGTGCCAGTAGCCGCCTATCCGACCTCTCTGGAAACACCATATATTTT.

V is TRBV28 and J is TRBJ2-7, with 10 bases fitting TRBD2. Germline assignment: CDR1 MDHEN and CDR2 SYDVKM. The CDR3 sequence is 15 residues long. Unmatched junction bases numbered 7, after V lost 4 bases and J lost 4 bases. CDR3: CASSSAGTSDYEQYF. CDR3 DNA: TGTGCCAGCAGTTCCGCCGGGACTAGCGATTACGAGCAGTACTTC.

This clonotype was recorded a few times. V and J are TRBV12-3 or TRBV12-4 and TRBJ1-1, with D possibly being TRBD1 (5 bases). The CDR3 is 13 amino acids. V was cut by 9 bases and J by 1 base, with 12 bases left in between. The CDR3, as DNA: TGTGCCAGTTCCATGGGGCGGAACACTGAAGCTTTCTTT. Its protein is CASSMGRNTEAFF.

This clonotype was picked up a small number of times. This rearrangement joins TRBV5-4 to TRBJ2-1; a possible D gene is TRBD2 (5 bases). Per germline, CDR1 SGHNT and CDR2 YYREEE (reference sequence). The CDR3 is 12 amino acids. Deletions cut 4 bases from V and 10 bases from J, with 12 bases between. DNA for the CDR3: TGTGCCAGCAGCCCGGACGGGATAGAGCAGTTCTTC. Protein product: CASSPDGIEQFF.

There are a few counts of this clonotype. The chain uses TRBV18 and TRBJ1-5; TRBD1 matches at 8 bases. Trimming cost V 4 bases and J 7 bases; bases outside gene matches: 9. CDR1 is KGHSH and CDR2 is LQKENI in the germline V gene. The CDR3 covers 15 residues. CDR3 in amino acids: CASSLPGQENQPQHF. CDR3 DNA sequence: TGTGCCAGCTCACTCCCGGGACAGGAAAACCAGCCCCAGCATTTT.

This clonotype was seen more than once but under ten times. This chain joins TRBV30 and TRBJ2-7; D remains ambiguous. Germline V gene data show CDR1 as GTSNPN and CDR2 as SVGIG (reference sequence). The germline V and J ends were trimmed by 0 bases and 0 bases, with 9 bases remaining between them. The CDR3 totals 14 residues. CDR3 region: CAWSVRVSSYEQYF. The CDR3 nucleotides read TGTGCCTGGAGTGTAAGGGTGAGCTCCTACGAGCAGTACTTC.

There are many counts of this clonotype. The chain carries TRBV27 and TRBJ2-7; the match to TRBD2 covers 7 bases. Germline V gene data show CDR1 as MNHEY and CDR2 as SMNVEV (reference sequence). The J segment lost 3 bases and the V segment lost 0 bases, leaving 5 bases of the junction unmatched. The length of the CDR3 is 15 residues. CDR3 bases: TGTGCCAGCAGTTTATCCCATGCGGGAGACTACGAGCAGTACTTC. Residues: CASSLSHAGDYEQYF.

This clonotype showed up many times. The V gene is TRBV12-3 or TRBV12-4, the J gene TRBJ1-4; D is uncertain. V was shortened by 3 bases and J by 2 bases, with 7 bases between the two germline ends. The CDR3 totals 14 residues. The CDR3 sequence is CASSFRTTNEKLFF. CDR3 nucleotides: TGTGCCAGCAGTTTTAGGACGACTAATGAAAAACTGTTTTTT.

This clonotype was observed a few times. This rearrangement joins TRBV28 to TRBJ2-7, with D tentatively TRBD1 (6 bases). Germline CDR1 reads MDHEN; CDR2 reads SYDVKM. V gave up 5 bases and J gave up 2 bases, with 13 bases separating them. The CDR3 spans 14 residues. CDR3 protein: CASSTGPITYEQYF. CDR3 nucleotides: TGTGCCAGCAGTACAGGGCCGATCACCTACGAGCAGTACTTC.

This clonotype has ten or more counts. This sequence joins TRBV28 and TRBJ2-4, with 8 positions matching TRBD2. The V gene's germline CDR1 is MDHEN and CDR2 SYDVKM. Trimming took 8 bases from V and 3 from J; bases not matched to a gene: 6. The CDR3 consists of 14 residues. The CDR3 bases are TGTGCCAGCTTCCCGGCGGGGGGCAAAAACATTCAGTACTTC. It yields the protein CASFPAGGKNIQYF.